This TCR beta chain was captured in a study of cytomegalovirus exposure and HLA in healthy donors (dated by TCRdb to about 2017). For the wider study: An earlier analysis of approximately 600 of the donors reported more than 250 Gb of sequence data and some 100 million unique TCR beta sequences from 150 million to 200 million T cells. Approximately 310 gigabases of sequencing data and 91 million or so unique TCR sequences made up an early release that covered 500 to 700 HLA-typed donors. Among the roughly 390 genotyped donors, around 81% belonged to the genetic ancestry cluster associated with self-reported Caucasian donors. The study aimed to test whether signatures of past pathogen exposure could be identified by cataloging public T cell receptors. The study profiled the T cell repertoires of hundreds of subjects by immunosequencing and related them to cytomegalovirus serostatus. Besides the first cohort of 500 to 700 subjects, a separate validation cohort made up of around 120 different subjects was used. High-throughput TCR immunosequencing, statistical association of individual TCRs with disease status, and machine learning were combined to predict cytomegalovirus infection status. In a later analysis, previously published TCR beta repertoires from about 670 donors were re-analyzed and high-resolution HLA genotyping was added so that TCR occurrence patterns could be studied. In the later analysis, no new phenotypic data were used to find candidate immune exposures; instead, reliance was placed on TCR beta sequences and their occurrence across donors. To decide whether each TCR beta V gene segment behaved as functional or pseudogenic, an earlier analysis of several hundred of the donors relied on high-throughput TCR beta sequencing. Alongside the repertoire data, information on donor age, sex, ethnicity and CMV serostatus was compiled. Genome-wide SNP genotypes for about three fifths of the roughly 700 donors were used in a later genetic analysis, which treated that subset as a discovery cohort. Every discovery cohort repertoire had been produced on one sequencing platform. HLA typing included class I and class II loci at four-digit resolution. The number of typed donors differed by locus: roughly 620-630 for A, B, C, DRB1 and DQB1; 522 for DQA1; some 610 for DPA1; and some 450 for DPB1. Because of strong linkage in the cohort, roughly five DR-DQ haplotypes were treated as single units for association and clustering. Across some 400 genotyped donors of the cohort, an average of approximately 240,000 unique TCR beta nucleotide sequences per donor were sequenced, and about a sixth of those sequences were non-productive.

The cohort was made up of 650 to 700 healthy bone marrow donors. All cohort members were sampled while nominally healthy, although unrecorded immune exposures were likely present. The donor tested CMV seronegative, placing the donor among the approximately 400 seronegative members of the cohort. Every donor gave a peripheral blood sample, and the peripheral blood mononuclear cells from that sample were used for TCR beta sequencing. The Qiagen DNeasy Blood Extraction Kit was used to extract genomic DNA from the blood cell samples. Overall study outcomes, separate from this receptor: V-gene and J-gene trimming of TCR beta chains was associated with a missense DCLRE1C variant in a later genetic analysis, and the association was replicated in an independent cohort. A cluster of highly shared sequence variants was judged likely to represent a technical artifact of the sequencing pipeline. In an earlier analysis of around 500 of the donors, most TCR beta V segments appeared in productive rearrangements about 87% or about 30% of the time, broadly matching IMGT annotations. Compared with the roughly 710-donor mean, donors in an Asian-associated ancestry cluster had fewer N-insertions in productive TCRs, according to a later genetic analysis. According to a later analysis, most CMV-associated TCR beta chains appeared to be HLA-restricted, and the HLA associations seemed to be driven largely by CMV exposure. Immune exposure information for the cohort was limited to CMV serostatus. Because HLA typing was unavailable for some donors at each locus, only the typed subset was used in association tests. In vitro tests confirmed that a few of the cytomegalovirus-associated TCR beta chains recognize cytomegalovirus antigens. Most TCR sequences were seen in very few donors, while some public TCRs were found in many individuals. In a later analysis, several top co-occurrence clusters were reported to appear linked to parvovirus B19, influenza, CMV and Epstein-Barr virus. Some IMGT-functional V segments, including TRBV6-2 and TRBV6-3, could not be distinguished by the 87-base-pair reads and were therefore excluded. This cohort had only TCR beta chains sequenced, and the lack of alpha or paired-chain data limited which features could be detected. It was suggested by the authors that the approach could potentially be generalized to other disease states and immunological phenotypes. Correlated functional status among segregating V segments might be attributable to linkage disequilibrium, but an unknown experimental factor could not be ruled out. Sequencing depth was assumed to be roughly uniform across donors in the presence/absence analyses, though that assumption may not hold. At a false discovery rate of 0.05, a later analysis linked fewer than 20,000 TCR beta sequences to specific HLA alleles. According to a later analysis, TCR association rates differed among HLA loci, with DRB1 alleles showing the most associated TCRs and HLA-C alleles showing the fewest. Because counts were too low, about 18 rarely observed V segments, including chromosome 9 orphons, were excluded from the earlier analysis of fewer than 650 of the donors. The classifier was reported to diagnose cytomegalovirus status with high specificity and sensitivity in both the original and validation cohorts. A further reported finding was that TCR beta sequences accurately predicted the HLA-A and HLA-B alleles for most subjects in the first cohort. A later analysis found that HLA-associated TCR beta chains were more clonally expanded and had lower generation probabilities than equally common non-associated chains. A total of about 180 TCR beta chains were listed by the study as associated with cytomegalovirus. When HLA alleles, especially DR and DQ, strongly co-occurred, attributing TCR associations to individual alleles was difficult.

Library creation used the immunoSEQ multiplex PCR assay. A mixture of 60 forward primers for TCR Vbeta segments and 13 reverse primers for TCR Jbeta segments was used in the multiplex PCR. The CDR3 region of rearranged TCR beta genes was amplified from genomic DNA by a multiplex PCR assay. The Illumina HiSeq System was used to sequence the amplified TCR beta libraries as 87-base-pair reads. The study's own analysis went as follows. Across the 700 or so repertoires, a later analysis counted 78 million or so unique TCR beta chains, some 11 million of which were shared by at least two donors. To remove PCR and sequencing errors, raw reads were error-corrected and collapsed into unique sequences using a nearest-neighbor algorithm that merged closely related sequences. CDR3 sequences were aligned to IMGT reference sequences to assign V, D and J gene segments. For a sequence to be retained, a match of at least six nucleotides to both a V gene segment and a J gene segment was required. A rearrangement counted as productive if the CDR3 had no stop codons and remained in frame with V and J, and every other rearrangement counted as non-productive. Following IMGT convention, CDR3 was defined as the stretch from the second conserved V-encoded cysteine to the conserved J-encoded phenylalanine. The earlier analysis of some 600 of the donors excluded sequences that lacked an unambiguous match to a single V gene segment. An earlier analysis of 450 to 650 of the donors called V segments functional above 56.7% productive rearrangements and segregating when the between-donor standard deviation exceeded 5%. A statistical classification framework was built to diagnose cytomegalovirus status from the catalog of TCR beta chain sequences. V and J gene assignment, in a later analysis, came from comparing TCR nucleotide sequences with IMGT/GENE-DB human TR gene sequences. A later analysis assigned CDR3 sequences and most-parsimonious VDJ recombination scenarios with the TCRdist pipeline. In a later analysis, every TCR beta chain was defined by the combination of its CDR3 amino acid sequence and its V-gene family, and reads without a unique V-gene family were dropped. As a way to deal with suspected cross-contamination and a sequencing artifact, a later analysis dropped over 550 nucleotide sequences that were highly shared and had low generation probability. In a later analysis, a clonal expansion index was calculated for each public chain from normalized within-repertoire ranks of inferred template counts. In a later analysis, generation probabilities were computed with a VDJ recombination model fitted to out-of-frame rearrangements, and the resulting probabilities were checked against IGoR. In a later analysis, hypergeometric tests were used to score TCR-TCR, TCR-HLA and TCR-CMV co-occurrence, with a repertoire-size bias correction applied to TCR pairs. In a later analysis, false discovery rates were estimated by permuting HLA or CMV assignments 20 times. In a later analysis, co-occurring TCRs were grouped using DBSCAN, with TCRdist sequence similarity added in when clustering inside HLA-allele-positive subsets. Repertoires with fewer than 30,000 or more than 120,000 public chains were left out of co-occurrence clustering, as were four to six repertoires with anomalous nucleotide sharing. This immuneACCESS table, as held by TCRdb, lists in-frame sequences with V and J called but not all clones. Of the missing ones, under half trace to an unresolved V gene in checked studies; the others have no known cause. The D gene and trimming were derived from the DNA, and the V and J assignments and clone size from that table. The sample contains tens of thousands of clones, around 78% of them found a single time. Approximately 4.5% of the sample goes to the ten largest clones.

V has 4 bases trimmed and J has 5 bases trimmed; junction bases matching no gene number 9. CDR1 SGHRS and CDR2 YFSETQ are derived from the germline V gene. The CDR3 sequence holds 14 residues, the cysteine and phenylalanine included. Just CDR3 DNA is preserved here, 42 bases in frame from base 1. In the case of this clone: This receptor's antigen is unknown. The sample holds no much larger clone one base away, and base qualities are not on file.

This sequence originates from a man aged 40-55 years in good health and CMV-seronegative. The sample was PBMCs. Here the chain combines TRBV5-1 and TRBJ2-7; 7 central nucleotides agree with TRBD2. CDR3 sequence: CASSPTGGSHEQYF. The bases are TGCGCCAGCAGCCCCACGGGGGGTTCCCACGAGCAGTACTTC.